One and the same sample provided the 15 T cell receptor beta chains below, sequenced in a study of T cell responses to AZD1222 COVID-19 vaccine. Clones were read by immunoSEQ multiplex PCR, and TCRdb kept only the in-frame ones, dropping some. The table has 60,000 or so clones, 70% to 85% seen once; the top ten hold around 19%. The source was peripheral blood, collected on day 0 of AZD1222 vaccination. The receptors here all came from an adult in good health.

V usage is TRBV5-1 and J usage is TRBJ1-4; 9 nucleotides line up with TRBD1. CDR1 is SGHRS, CDR2 YFSETQ, per germline. Trimming cost V 4 bases and J 6 bases; bases outside gene matches: 10. CDR3 size: 16 residues. CDR3 protein: CASSLTGGAEYEKLFF. CDR3 sequence (DNA): TGCGCCAGCAGCCTTACAGGGGGCGCTGAGTATGAAAAACTGTTTTTT. Full variable domain (missing parts from reference TRBV5-1 and TRBJ1-4): KAGVTQTPRYLIKTRGQQVTLSCSPISGHRSVSWYQQTPGQGLQFLFEYFSETQRNKGNFPGRFSGRQFSNSRSEMNVSTLELGDSALYLCASSLTGGAEYEKLFFGSGTQLSVL.

The chain links TRBV7-2 to TRBJ2-5; D gene unclear. This CDR3 contains 11 residues. Germline values: CDR1 SGHTA, CDR2 FQGNSA. The germline V and J ends were trimmed by 5 bases and 4 bases, with 5 bases remaining between them. Written as DNA, the CDR3 is TGTGCCAGCAGCCAAGGAGAGACCCAGTACTTC. Its translation is CASSQGETQYF.

The chain has TRBV5-8 and TRBJ1-1; possibly TRBD1 for D (5 bases). Between the trimmed V and J ends, which lost 7 bases and 3 bases, there was a span of 10 bases. The V gene's germline CDR1 is SGHTS and CDR2 YDEGEE. The CDR3 is 12 amino acids. Here the CDR3 reads CASCTGDTEAFF. Written as DNA, the CDR3 is TGTGCCAGCTGCACAGGAGACACTGAAGCTTTCTTT.

CDR3 in amino acids: CASSPDRYYGYTF. The CDR3 nucleotides are TGCGCCAGCAGCCCCGACAGATATTATGGCTACACCTTC. The chain uses TRBV5-1 and TRBJ1-2; perhaps TRBD1 as D (5 bases). The ends were cut back, 4 bases at V and 5 bases at J, with 12 bases in the middle. The germline V gene has CDR1 SGHRS and CDR2 YFSETQ. The CDR3 contains 13 residues.

The chain is built from TRBV5-4 and TRBJ1-1; maybe TRBD1 (6 bases). Per germline, CDR1 SGHNT and CDR2 YYREEE (reference sequence). Deletions cut 2 bases from V and 1 base from J, with 12 bases between. This CDR3 contains 15 residues. This CDR3 is CASSLTGLGNTEAFF. The CDR3 DNA reads TGTGCCAGCAGCTTAACAGGGTTGGGGAACACTGAAGCTTTCTTT.

The CDR3 spells CASSPLGKKETQYF. CDR3 DNA sequence: TGTGCCAGCAGCCCACTCGGAAAGAAGGAGACCCAGTACTTC. The rearrangement links TRBV3-1 (or the pseudogene TRBV3-2) to TRBJ2-5; no clear D. This CDR3 has 14 residues. Trimming removed 4 bases from V and 5 bases from J, with 14 bases in between. Germline-derived CDR1 and CDR2 are LGHDT and YNNKEL (reference sequence).

The genes are TRBV2 and TRBJ2-1, with D unclear. The CDR3 contains 11 residues. V was clipped by 1 base and J by 13 bases, with 8 bases between them. Germline CDR1 and CDR2: SNHLY and FYNNEI. The CDR3 sequence is CASSEVTKQFF. The CDR3 DNA sequence: TGTGCCAGCAGTGAAGTAACCAAACAGTTCTTC.

The V gene is TRBV5-5, the J gene TRBJ2-3; no clear D gene. The CDR3 loop spans 16 amino acids. V shed 0 bases and J shed 3 bases, with 14 bases lying between them. Germline V gene lookup returns CDR1 SGHKS and CDR2 YYEKEE (reference sequence). The CDR3 region has the DNA TGTGCCAGCAGCTTGGATGAACTGGTAGGGACAGATACGCAGTATTTT. Protein sequence: CASSLDELVGTDTQYF.

This clone was picked up a small number of times. V usage is TRBV5-4 and J usage is TRBJ2-6; 8 positions agree with TRBD1. The CDR3 has 15 amino acids. Germline assignment: CDR1 SGHNT and CDR2 YYREEE (reference sequence). The V gene end was trimmed by 5 bases and the J gene end by 4 bases; junction bases not matched to a gene: 5. CDR3 in DNA: TGTGCCAGCAGGAGGACAGGGTACGGGGCCAACGTCCTGACTTTC. As protein: CASRRTGYGANVLTF.

The V gene is TRBV10-3, the J gene TRBJ2-1; D not certain. Germline V CDR1 and CDR2: ENHRY, SYGVKD. V was clipped by 5 bases and J by 7 bases, with 15 bases between them. CDR3 size: 14 residues. The DNA for the CDR3 is TGTGCCATCAGTACTCCCGGTGGGATAAATGAGCAGTTCTTC. It is translated as CAISTPGGINEQFF.

The rearrangement joins TRBV12-3 or TRBV12-4 to TRBJ2-7; D remains ambiguous. Trimming left V 3 bases short and J 2 bases short, with 8 bases between. CDR3 size: 13 residues. CDR3 sequence reads: CASSFGLTYEQYV. The DNA of the CDR3 is TGTGCCAGCAGTTTCGGGTTAACCTACGAGCAGTACGTC.

This chain uses TRBV6-4 with TRBJ1-1, with TRBD1 matching 10 bases. Germline V CDR1 and CDR2: MRHNA, SNTAGT. This CDR3 is 13 amino acids long. Trimming at V came to 6 bases and at J to 11 bases, leaving 9 bases not matched to a gene. In DNA form, the CDR3 reads TGTGCCAGCAGCAGGGACAGGGGCCTGGAGGCTTTCTTT. This sequence encodes CASSRDRGLEAFF.

J is TRBJ2-1 and V is TRBV7-2; D gene unclear. Trimming removed 3 bases at V and 8 bases at J, with 11 bases between. This CDR3 is built from 13 residues. CDR1 is SGHTA, CDR2 FQGNSA, per germline. In DNA, the CDR3 is TGTGCCAGCAGCTTCGGAGTAATCGATGAGCAGTTCTTC. Translating it yields CASSFGVIDEQFF.

V is TRBV10-3 and J is TRBJ1-2; no clear D gene. Per the germline V gene, CDR1 is ENHRY and CDR2 is SYGVKD. The CDR3 contains 15 residues. The V and J ends lost 3 bases and 4 bases respectively, with 15 bases between them. The CDR3 DNA reads TGTGCCATCAGTGATGTTGGCGGAGTTAGCTATGGCTACACCTTC. It specifies CAISDVGGVSYGYTF.

The chain links TRBV4-1 to TRBJ1-5; no definite D call. CDR1 is MGHRA and CDR2 is YSYEKL in the germline V gene. The CDR3 loop spans 14 amino acids. The V gene lost 4 bases and the J gene lost 0 bases, with 7 bases spanning the gap. The DNA for the CDR3 is TGCGCCAGCAGCCCCCCAAATAGCAATCAGCCCCAGCATTTT. The encoded protein is CASSPPNSNQPQHF.